This entry lists 12 T cell receptor beta chains sequenced from one sample in a study of CD8 T cells in ankylosing spondylitis. TCRdb reprocessed the 5' RACE reads with MiXCR, giving one entry per CDR3 protein. The sample includes 250,000 to 300,000 distinct CDR3 sequences, approximately 20% of them seen just once. The source material was blood, either unsorted or a sorted T cell fraction (not recorded which). The receptor source for this set is a male donor with ankylosing spondylitis or in good health (not recorded which).

The rearrangement joins TRBV20-1 to TRBJ2-1; 8 bases fit TRBD2. Germline V gives CDR1 DFQATT, CDR2 SNEGSKA (reference sequence). Trimming took 0 bases from V and 0 from J; bases not matched to a gene: 4. The CDR3 is 16 amino acids. The CDR3, as DNA: TGCAGTGCTAGAGATGAAGCGGGAGACTCCTACAATGAGCAGTTCTTC. Amino acid sequence: CSARDEAGDSYNEQFF.

V usage is TRBV27 and J usage is TRBJ2-1; D remains unclear. Germline V gene lookup returns CDR1 MNHEY and CDR2 SMNVEV (reference sequence). Trimming left V 3 bases short and J 6 bases short, with 24 bases between. CDR3 length: 18 amino acids. CDR3 sequence reads: CASSLSPPQQGVPNEQFF. CDR3 DNA: TGTGCCAGCAGTTTGTCCCCACCCCAGCAAGGAGTGCCCAATGAGCAGTTCTTC.

This clonotype showed up just a few times. This chain uses TRBV20-1 with TRBJ2-7; 7 positions agree with TRBD1. This CDR3 comprises 12 residues. Losses at the gene ends were 0 bases for V and 4 bases for J; bases not matched to a gene: 0. Germline CDR1 and CDR2: DFQATT and SNEGSKA (reference sequence). The CDR3 region is CSARDRGYEQYV. The CDR3 DNA reads as TGCAGTGCTAGAGACAGGGGGTACGAGCAGTACGTC.

The chain recombines TRBV28 with TRBJ1-2, with a tentative D call TRBD1 (5 bases). The CDR3 runs to 13 residues. Germline CDR1 reads MDHEN; CDR2 reads SYDVKM. Trimming stripped 9 bases from V and 2 bases from J, with 13 bases between. CDR3 nucleotides: TGTGCCAGTCGGGGCGTCGAGAACTATGGCTACACCTTC. Its translation is CASRGVENYGYTF.

This clonotype was seen a handful of times. This rearrangement joins TRBV30 to TRBJ1-6; the D is unclear. The CDR3 has 17 amino acids. V lost 7 bases and J 6 bases, leaving 25 bases between the germline ends. CDR1 is GTSNPN and CDR2 is SVGIG in the germline V gene (reference sequence). Here the CDR3 reads CAYRPSAAAHFNSPLHF. The CDR3 DNA reads TGTGCCTACCGCCCTTCGGCAGCCGCTCATTTTAATTCACCCCTCCACTTT.

This clonotype has a handful of counts. Its ends do not fully match the called genes, so a read error is possible. This sequence joins TRBV7-7 and TRBJ2-5, with a possible D match to TRBD2 (6 bases). CDR1 SSHAT and CDR2 FNYEAQ come from the germline V gene (reference sequence). The CDR3 sequence is 15 residues long. The chain's CDR3 is CASSQESGVGETQYF. CDR3 in DNA: TGTGCTAGCAGTCAGGAATCGGGGGTAGGGGAGACCCAGTACTTC.

This clonotype came up a few times. The rearrangement joins TRBV28 to TRBJ2-4; D not resolved. Trimming removed 1 base at V and 9 bases at J, with 4 bases between. CDR1 and CDR2 (germline): MDHEN, SYDVKM. This CDR3 has 11 residues. CDR3 DNA: TGTGCCAGCAGTTTATCGGTCATTCAGTACTTC. Translating it yields CASSLSVIQYF.

This clonotype occurred a few times. The chain joins TRBV28 to TRBJ2-7, with D possibly being TRBD1 or TRBD2 (6 bases each). CDR1 and CDR2 (germline): MDHEN, SYDVKM. This CDR3 contains 17 residues. The V and J ends lost 4 bases and 1 base respectively, with 20 bases between them. This chain's CDR3 is CASSSAGVGGSSYEQYV. The CDR3 DNA reads TGTGCCAGCAGTTCCGCAGGGGTGGGGGGATCTTCCTACGAGCAGTACGTC.

The sample holds a few counts of this clonotype. V and J are TRBV25-1 and TRBJ2-1, with D maybe TRBD2 (6 bases). Germline CDR1 is MGHDK and CDR2 is SYGVNS. The CDR3 sequence is 16 residues long. Trimming removed 4 bases from V and 2 bases from J, with 15 bases in between. The CDR3 spells CASSGRMEGPYNEQFF. CDR3 DNA: TGTGCCAGCAGTGGCCGAATGGAGGGGCCCTACAATGAGCAGTTCTTC.

The genes are TRBV30 and TRBJ1-5, with TRBD1 identical over 7 bases. Germline V gives CDR1 GTSNPN, CDR2 SVGIG (reference sequence). The V segment lost 2 bases and the J segment 11 bases; nucleotides outside the gene matches: 18. CDR3 length equals 16 residues. Here the CDR3 DNA reads TGTGCCTGGAGTTTTCCCGGGACAGTAGCGATCAAGGCCCAGCATTTT. Encoded protein: CAWSFPGTVAIKAQHF.

The table lists this clonotype with a few counts. This chain uses TRBV28 with TRBJ2-3; 7 nucleotides agree with TRBD1. V lost 2 bases to trimming and J lost 2 bases; unmatched junction nucleotides: 7. The CDR3 has 16 amino acids. Germline CDR1 and CDR2: MDHEN and SYDVKM. This chain's CDR3 is CASSLTPGTVTDTQYF. The CDR3 DNA follows: TGTGCCAGCAGTTTAACGCCTGGGACAGTCACAGATACGCAGTATTTT.

This clonotype was detected a few times. The gene calls are TRBV5-1 and TRBJ2-7; 7 bases line up with TRBD1. The CDR3 covers 14 residues. The germline V gene has CDR1 SGHRS and CDR2 YFSETQ. V lost 2 bases and J lost 2; bases outside the gene matches: 4. The CDR3 sequence: CASSLGGQTYEQYV. The CDR3 DNA reads as TGCGCCAGCAGCTTAGGGGGACAGACCTACGAGCAGTACGTC.